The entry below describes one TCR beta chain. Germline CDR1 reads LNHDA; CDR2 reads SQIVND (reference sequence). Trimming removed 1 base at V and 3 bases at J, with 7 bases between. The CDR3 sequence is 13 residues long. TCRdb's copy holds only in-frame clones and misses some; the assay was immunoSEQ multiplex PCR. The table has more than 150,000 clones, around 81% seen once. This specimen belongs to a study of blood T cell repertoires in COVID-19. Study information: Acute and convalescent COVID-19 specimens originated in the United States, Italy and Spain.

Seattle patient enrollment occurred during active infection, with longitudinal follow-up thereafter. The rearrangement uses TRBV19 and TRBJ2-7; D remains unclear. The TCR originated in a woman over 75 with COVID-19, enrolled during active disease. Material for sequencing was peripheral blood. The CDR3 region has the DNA TGTGCCAGTAGTATAGTTCCTAGCTACGAGCAGTACTTC. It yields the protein CASSIVPSYEQYF.